This T cell receptor (beta chain) originates from a study of early T cells in non-severe SARS-CoV-2 infection. Study-level points and caveats: VDJdb-based annotation leaned toward anti-spike CD8 responses and missed private and CD4 specificities.

With regard to this clonotype: What it recognizes is unknown.

V lost 5 bases and J lost 4; bases outside the gene matches: 7. The CDR3 runs to 15 residues. Germline assignment: CDR1 LGHDT and CDR2 YNNKEL (reference sequence). Researchers attached unique molecular identifiers to individual cDNA molecules. Via MiXCR, TCRdb re-called the 5' RACE reads, giving one row per CDR3 protein. Of tens of thousands of distinct CDR3 sequences listed, roughly 12% are singletons. The source is an adult who was a healthcare worker with PCR-confirmed SARS-CoV-2 infection or an uninfected control (not recorded which). This chain uses TRBV3-1 with TRBJ1-3, with TRBD1 identical over 8 bases. The sample consisted of whole blood, taken at baseline. CDR3 coding DNA: TGTGCCAGCAGCAGGCGGACAGGGACGGGAAACACCATATATTTT. Encoded protein: CASSRRTGTGNTIYF. Looking up the rest from reference TRBV3-1 and TRBJ1-3 gives the full variable domain: DTAVSQTPKYLVTQMGNDKSIKCEQNLGHDTMYWYKQDSKKFLKIMFSYNNKELIINETVPNRFSPKSPDKAHLNLHINSLELGDSAVYFCASSRRTGTGNTIYFGEGSWLTVV.